The 27 T cell receptor beta chains reported below all come from one sample, sequenced in a study of T-cell reconstitution after alpha-beta-depleted transplantation in children. It was with unique molecular identifiers that the TCRbeta library was prepared. A single record per CDR3 protein comes from TCRdb applying MiXCR to the PCR reads. The sample gives a few hundred thousand distinct CDR3 sequences, 10% of which show up once; around 2.5% is in the top ten. The sequenced sample was PBMCs from the stem cell graft donor, obtained from the stem cell graft. The receptors were gathered from a human donor who donated a stem cell graft to a child with acute lymphoblastic leukemia.

A few counts support this clonotype. The rearrangement links TRBV6-4 to TRBJ2-6; no reliable D call. The V and J ends lost 5 bases and 4 bases respectively, with 9 bases between them. The CDR3 contains 14 residues. Germline values: CDR1 MRHNA, CDR2 SNTAGT. The CDR3 nucleotides read TGTGCCAGCAGTCCGATGTGGGGGGCCAACGTCCTGACTTTC. It encodes CASSPMWGANVLTF.

This clonotype was picked up a small number of times. DNA of the CDR3: TGTGCCAGCAGCCCACAGGGGGCCTCGGTCGGAAACACCATATATTTT. Its translation is CASSPQGASVGNTIYF. The gene calls are TRBV7-2 and TRBJ1-3; 9 nucleotides line up with TRBD1. The length of the CDR3 is 16 residues. Per germline, CDR1 SGHTA and CDR2 FQGNSA. After removal of 5 bases from V and 4 bases from J, the junction contained 9 bases not matched to a gene. The full variable domain, with the rest looked up from reference TRBV7-2 and TRBJ1-3, is GAGVSQSPSNKVTEKGKDVELRCDPISGHTALYWYRQSLGQGLEFLIYFQGNSAPDKSGLPSDRFSAERTGGSVSTLTIQRTQQEDSAVYLCASSPQGASVGNTIYFGEGSWLTVV.

This clonotype has more than one count but fewer than ten. The rearrangement links TRBV11-2 to TRBJ2-1; 15 bases match TRBD2. J lost 0 bases, V lost 1 base, and 7 bases had no gene match. The CDR3 length is 20 residues. Germline lookup yields CDR1 SGHAT and CDR2 FQNNGV. The CDR3 sequence is CASSLVGGTSGGSSYNEQFF. The CDR3 DNA sequence: TGTGCCAGCAGCTTAGTAGGTGGGACTAGCGGGGGGAGCTCCTACAATGAGCAGTTCTTC.

DNA for the CDR3: TGTGCCAGCAACACCACGGGAAGGACCAATGAGCAGTTCTTC. It yields the protein CASNTTGRTNEQFF. The chain has TRBV7-9 and TRBJ2-1; weak D call: TRBD2 (5 bases). Germline CDR1 reads SEHNR; CDR2 reads FQNEAQ (reference sequence). The CDR3 is 14 amino acids. V was pared by 7 bases and J by 6 bases, with 16 bases between.

This clonotype has a handful of counts. This chain joins TRBV15 and TRBJ2-3, with 10 bases fitting TRBD2. CDR3 size: 16 residues. CDR1 and CDR2 from the germline V gene are LNHNV and YYDKDF (reference sequence). V lost 1 base and J lost 2; bases outside the gene matches: 3. CDR3: CATSRGLAGDTDTQYF. The CDR3 DNA sequence: TGTGCCACCAGCAGAGGCCTAGCGGGAGACACAGATACGCAGTATTTT.

There are a few counts of this clonotype. The chain combines TRBV18 with TRBJ2-4; TRBD1 aligns across 8 bases. Germline trimming cut 4 bases from V and 9 bases from J; bases unmatched to any gene: 14. Germline V lookup: CDR1 KGHSH, CDR2 LQKENI. The CDR3 covers 16 residues. The CDR3 sequence is CASSRGQGRDRSIQYF. In nucleotides, the CDR3 is TGTGCCAGCTCACGAGGACAGGGCCGGGATAGGAGCATTCAGTACTTC.

The chain combines TRBV6-1 with TRBJ2-1; D uncertain. Germline CDR1 is MNHNS and CDR2 is SASEGT. V was shortened by 11 bases and J by 4 bases, with 18 bases between the two germline ends. The CDR3 is 14 amino acids. The CDR3 loop reads CAAAFGGEYNEQFF. The CDR3, as DNA: TGTGCCGCCGCCTTCGGCGGCGAGTACAATGAGCAGTTCTTC.

Only a few counts were recorded for this clonotype. The rearrangement uses TRBV10-3 and TRBJ2-7; 15 nucleotides agree with TRBD2. V was pared by 5 bases and J by 2 bases, with 10 bases of the junction left unmatched. CDR3 length: 18 residues. CDR1 is ENHRY, CDR2 SYGVKD, per germline. CDR3 DNA: TGTGCCATCAGTAGGGGACTAGCGGGAGGTCCCACCACCTACGAGCAGTACTTC. It codes for CAISRGLAGGPTTYEQYF.

The table lists this clonotype with many counts. The chain joins TRBV6-5 to TRBJ2-7, with TRBD2 matching over 12 bases. CDR1 is MNHEY and CDR2 is SVGAGI in the germline V gene. V gave up 0 bases and J gave up 5 bases; unmatched junction bases: 5. There are 16 residues in the CDR3. This CDR3 is CASSYSTSGSTNEQYF. In nucleotides, the CDR3 is TGTGCCAGCAGTTACTCGACTAGCGGGAGCACAAACGAGCAGTACTTC.

The rearrangement links TRBV28 to TRBJ2-1; 11 bases are shared with TRBD2. The CDR3 sequence is 17 residues long. Trimming at V came to 5 bases and at J to 4 bases, leaving 10 bases not matched to a gene. The V gene's germline CDR1 is MDHEN and CDR2 SYDVKM. In DNA form, the CDR3 reads TGTGCCAGCAGTCCAACCACGGGACTAGCGGTTTACAATGAGCAGTTCTTC. Amino acid sequence: CASSPTTGLAVYNEQFF.

The rearrangement links TRBV20-1 to TRBJ2-1, with D possibly being TRBD1 or TRBD2 (6 bases each). There are 14 residues in the CDR3. V gave up 6 bases and J gave up 5 bases, with 17 bases separating them. Germline assignment: CDR1 DFQATT and CDR2 SNEGSKA (reference sequence). CDR3 loop: CSAEQGLADNEQFF. In nucleotides, the CDR3 is TGCAGTGCGGAACAGGGACTCGCAGACAATGAGCAGTTCTTC.

This clonotype has just a few counts. The chain employs TRBV15 and TRBJ2-7; D possibly corresponds to TRBD1 (5 bases). This CDR3 is built from 11 residues. CDR1 and CDR2 from the germline V gene are LNHNV and YYDKDF (reference sequence). Trimming pared 11 bases from V and 1 base from J, leaving 9 bases between. CDR3 coding DNA: TGTGCCTCAGGGTGGTCCTACGAGCAGTACTTC. Residues: CASGWSYEQYF.

This clonotype has at least ten counts. V usage is TRBV20-1 and J usage is TRBJ2-7; D is undetermined. The V end was cut by 6 bases, the J end by 0 bases, with 12 bases between. This CDR3 contains 13 residues. Germline-derived CDR1 and CDR2 are DFQATT and SNEGSKA (reference sequence). The CDR3 loop is CSARQVNSYEQYF. CDR3 coding DNA: TGCAGTGCGCGTCAGGTTAACTCCTACGAGCAGTACTTC.

The table lists this clonotype with a few counts. The chain uses TRBV28 and TRBJ1-2; tentative D call: TRBD1 (5 bases). CDR3 length: 14 amino acids. Deletions cut 5 bases from V and 8 bases from J, with 18 bases between. CDR1 is MDHEN and CDR2 is SYDVKM in the germline V gene. The CDR3 loop is CASSPSQASGGYTF. The CDR3 DNA is TGTGCCAGCAGTCCCTCACAGGCCTCTGGGGGCTACACCTTC.

This clonotype was detected ten times or more. The chain uses TRBV15 and TRBJ1-2; D unclear. Trimming took 0 bases from V and 13 from J, leaving 18 bases between them. The CDR3 loop spans 14 amino acids. Germline lookup yields CDR1 LNHNV and CDR2 YYDKDF (reference sequence). The CDR3 region has the DNA TGTGCCACCAGCAGAGATAGTGTAAGGGTGTCGGTCACCTTC. Translated: CATSRDSVRVSVTF.

This clonotype was recorded many times. The V and J genes are TRBV6-2 or TRBV6-3 and TRBJ1-5, with D perhaps TRBD1 (6 bases). CDR1 and CDR2 (germline): MNHEY, SVGEGT. The V and J ends lost 6 bases and 2 bases respectively, with 8 bases between them. CDR3 length equals 13 residues. The chain's CDR3 is CASSRQGNQPQHF. The CDR3 DNA is TGTGCCAGCAGCCGACAGGGCAATCAGCCCCAGCATTTT.

V usage is TRBV15 and J usage is TRBJ1-5; TRBD1 is a possible D gene (6 bases). Per the germline V gene, CDR1 is LNHNV and CDR2 is YYDKDF (reference sequence). The germline V and J ends were trimmed by 4 bases and 2 bases, with 15 bases remaining between them. The CDR3 is 16 amino acids. The CDR3 region is CATSIRGGRRNQPQHF. The DNA of the CDR3 is TGTGCCACCAGCATCAGGGGCGGGAGACGCAATCAGCCCCAGCATTTT.

In this sample, this clonotype turned up many times. The chain is built from TRBV28 and TRBJ2-5; a weak D match, TRBD2 (5 bases). The germline V gene has CDR1 MDHEN and CDR2 SYDVKM. The CDR3 loop spans 14 amino acids. The V gene lost 3 bases and the J gene lost 1 base, with 9 bases spanning the gap. In DNA, the CDR3 is TGTGCCAGCAGTTTGGGGAGTGGCCAAGAGACCCAGTACTTC. This translates into CASSLGSGQETQYF.

Many counts were recorded for this clonotype. The CDR3 DNA reads as TGTGCCACCAGCAGAGTAACTTTGAACACTGAAGCTTTCTTT. Translated, it gives CATSRVTLNTEAFF. The chain has TRBV15 and TRBJ1-1, with no clear D. Germline CDR1 is LNHNV and CDR2 is YYDKDF (reference sequence). CDR3 length: 14 amino acids. Trimming stripped 1 base from V and 0 bases from J, with 6 bases between.

The chain uses TRBV27 and TRBJ2-4; 10 positions agree with TRBD1. V dropped 5 bases and J dropped 1; count of bases not matched to a gene: 5. Per germline, CDR1 MNHEY and CDR2 SMNVEV (reference sequence). This CDR3 spans 16 amino acids. The CDR3 DNA follows: TGTGCCAGCAGTCCTAGACAGGGGGCGGCCAAAAACATTCAGTACTTC. This encodes CASSPRQGAAKNIQYF.

This clonotype was seen only a few times. The chain employs TRBV27 and TRBJ2-5; TRBD1 might be the D (6 bases). V shed 2 bases and J shed 4 bases, with 20 bases lying between them. The germline gives CDR1 MNHEY, CDR2 SMNVEV (reference sequence). This CDR3 comprises 17 residues. The CDR3 loop reads CASSLDFVQGTRETQYF. DNA of the CDR3: TGTGCCAGCAGTTTAGATTTTGTGCAGGGGACGAGAGAGACCCAGTACTTC.

This clonotype has a count of ten or more. The chain couples TRBV5-5 to TRBJ1-1; D may be TRBD1 (5 bases). This CDR3 contains 14 residues. The V gene's germline CDR1 is SGHKS and CDR2 YYEKEE (reference sequence). The V end was cut by 6 bases, the J end by 0 bases, with 12 bases between. The CDR3 is CASTFGGVNTEAFF. The CDR3 DNA follows: TGTGCCAGCACTTTCGGAGGGGTGAACACTGAAGCTTTCTTT.

V gene TRBV12-3 or TRBV12-4 combines with J gene TRBJ1-6; no clear D gene. The CDR3 runs 13 residues. The germline V and J ends were trimmed by 6 bases and 6 bases, with 9 bases remaining between them. The CDR3 DNA reads TGTGCCAGCAGCTCCACCCCTAATTCACCCCTCCACTTT. Translation: CASSSTPNSPLHF.

This clonotype has just a few counts. V usage is TRBV29-1 and J usage is TRBJ2-5, with 8 positions matching TRBD1. The J segment lost 7 bases and the V segment lost 0 bases, leaving 7 bases of the junction unmatched. The germline CDR1 and CDR2 sequences are SQVTM and ANQGSEA. CDR3 size: 14 residues. This CDR3 is CSVEDYRGTGTQYF. The CDR3 coding sequence is TGCAGCGTTGAAGACTACAGGGGGACGGGGACCCAGTACTTC.

The V gene is TRBV12-3 or TRBV12-4, the J gene TRBJ2-1; D may correspond to TRBD1 or TRBD2 (6 bases each). Between the trimmed V and J ends, which lost 6 bases and 13 bases, there was a span of 16 bases. This CDR3 is 12 amino acids long. The CDR3 nucleotides read TGTGCCAGCAGATCACCGGGGGCTGAACAGTTCTTC. Amino acid sequence: CASRSPGAEQFF.

This clonotype was observed a few times. The genes are TRBV2 and TRBJ2-1; TRBD1 might be the D (6 bases). Between the trimmed V and J ends, which lost 8 bases and 6 bases, there was a span of 29 bases. CDR1 is SNHLY and CDR2 is FYNNEI in the germline V gene. The CDR3 consists of 18 residues. The CDR3 nucleotides are TGTGCCAGCTGTTTAAGAGGGGGAAATGCTAGCCATTCCAATGAGCAGTTCTTC. Residues: CASCLRGGNASHSNEQFF.

This clonotype was seen repeatedly, ten times or more. The rearrangement links TRBV5-1 to TRBJ1-2, with 10 bases matching TRBD1. CDR3 length: 14 residues. V was pared by 4 bases and J by 2 bases, with 2 bases of the junction left unmatched. Germline lookup yields CDR1 SGHRS and CDR2 YFSETQ. CDR3 loop: CASSEGQGNYGYTF. CDR3 DNA: TGCGCCAGCAGCGAGGGACAGGGGAACTATGGCTACACCTTC.